This T cell receptor beta chain appears in the sequencing data of a study of blood T cell repertoires in COVID-19. Assay used: immunoSEQ multiplex PCR; TCRdb lists only in-frame clones, some missing. The table has a few hundred thousand clones, 80% to 90% seen once; the top ten hold around 6.6%. The sequence was collected from a man in his late teens or twenties who had recovered from COVID-19. Material: peripheral blood.

The CDR3 spells CASSSDRGKDTQYF. The CDR3 DNA reads as TGTGCCAGCAGCTCGGACAGGGGGAAAGATACGCAGTATTTT. The chain has TRBV7-9 and TRBJ2-3; 10 bases fit TRBD1. V trimming: 4 bases; J trimming: 5 bases; junction bases outside the gene matches: 3. The length of the CDR3 is 14 residues. Per the germline V gene, CDR1 is SEHNR and CDR2 is FQNEAQ (reference sequence).